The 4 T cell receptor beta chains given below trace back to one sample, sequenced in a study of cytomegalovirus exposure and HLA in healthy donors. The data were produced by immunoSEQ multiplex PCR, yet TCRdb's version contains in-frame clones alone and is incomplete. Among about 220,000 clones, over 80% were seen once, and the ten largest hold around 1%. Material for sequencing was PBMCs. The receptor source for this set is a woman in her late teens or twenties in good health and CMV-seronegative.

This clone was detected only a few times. The chain's CDR3 is CASSDTTQGGGETQYF. The CDR3 DNA is TGTGCCAGCAGTGATACGACCCAGGGGGGTGGGGAGACCCAGTACTTC. The V call is TRBV2, the J call TRBJ2-5; D is possibly TRBD1 (7 bases). Germline loops: CDR1 SNHLY, CDR2 FYNNEI. The CDR3 sequence is 16 residues long. V was trimmed by 3 bases and J by 5 bases, leaving 19 bases between them.

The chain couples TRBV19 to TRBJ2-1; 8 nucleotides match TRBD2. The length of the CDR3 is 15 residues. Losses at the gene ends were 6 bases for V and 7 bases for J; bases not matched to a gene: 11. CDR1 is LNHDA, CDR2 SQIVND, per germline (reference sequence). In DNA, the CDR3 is TGTGCCAGTAGGGAAGAGCGGGAGTTTAGTAATGAGCAGTTCTTC. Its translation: CASREEREFSNEQFF.

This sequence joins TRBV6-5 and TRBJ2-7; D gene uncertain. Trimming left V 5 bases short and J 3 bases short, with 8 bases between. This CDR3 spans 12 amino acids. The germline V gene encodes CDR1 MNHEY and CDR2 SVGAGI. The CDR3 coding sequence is TGTGCCAGCAGTGAAGCAAGCTACGAGCAGTACTTC. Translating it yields CASSEASYEQYF.

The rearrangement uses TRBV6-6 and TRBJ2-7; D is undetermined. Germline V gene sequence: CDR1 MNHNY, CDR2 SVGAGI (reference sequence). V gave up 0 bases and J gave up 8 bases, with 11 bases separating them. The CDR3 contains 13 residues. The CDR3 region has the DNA TGTGCCAGCAGTTACTCGACCCGGGTCCAGCAGTACTTC. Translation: CASSYSTRVQQYF.